A single sample is the source of the 10 T cell receptor beta chains below, sequenced in a study of response to subunit inactivated influenza vaccine. In TCRdb, the RT-PCR reads were re-called with MiXCR into one record per CDR3 protein. The sample lists approximately 700,000 distinct CDR3 sequences, approximately 14% occurring once. The sequencing used PBMCs from blood, collected 12 days after vaccination. These receptors all stem from a man aged 45-60 years who received an inactivated influenza vaccine.

This clonotype was picked up a small number of times. This chain links TRBV5-6 with TRBJ2-3; D uncertain. Per germline, CDR1 SGHDT and CDR2 YYEEEE. V lost 0 bases, J lost 5 bases, and 7 bases lay in between. CDR3 length: 13 residues. The CDR3 coding sequence is TGTGCCAGCAGCTTGGGAACAGAAGATACGCAGTATTTT. Translation gives CASSLGTEDTQYF.

This chain links TRBV7-8 with TRBJ2-1; 7 positions agree with TRBD2. This CDR3 region has 17 residues. With V trimmed by 4 bases and J by 3 bases, 12 bases remained unmatched. CDR1 is SGHVS and CDR2 is FQNEAQ in the germline V gene. CDR3 coding DNA: TGTGCCAGCAGCTGGGGAGTGGCGACGGGAGGCTACAATGAGCAGTTCTTC. Its translation: CASSWGVATGGYNEQFF. The whole variable domain, remainder taken from reference TRBV7-8 and TRBJ2-1, is GAGVSQSPRYKVAKRGQDVALRCDPISGHVSLFWYQQALGQGPEFLTYFQNEAQLDKSGLPSDRFFAERPEGSVSTLKIQRTQQEDSAVYLCASSWGVATGGYNEQFFGPGTRLTVL.

Many counts were recorded for this clonotype. The rearrangement links TRBV12-3 or TRBV12-4 to TRBJ2-7; TRBD1 is a possible D gene (5 bases). This CDR3 region has 15 residues. Trimming took 1 base from V and 1 from J, leaving 11 bases between them. CDR3 in amino acids: CASSLGPGKSYEQYF. The CDR3 DNA reads TGTGCCAGCAGTTTAGGTCCAGGGAAATCCTACGAGCAGTACTTC.

With regard to this clonotype: This sequence may be a read error, since a much larger clone differs from it by one base. The chain is built from TRBV3-1 and TRBJ2-5; TRBD2 matches 9 bases. This CDR3 contains 15 residues. Germline V gives CDR1 LGHDT, CDR2 YNNKEL (reference sequence). With 1 base clipped from V and 5 bases from J, the junction kept 5 bases outside the gene matches. CDR3 nucleotides: TGTGCCAGCAGCCAAGGCAGCGGGGGGTGGGAGACCCAGTACTTC. Translation: CASSQGSGGWETQYF.

This clonotype showed up just a few times. The chain couples TRBV3-1 to TRBJ2-7; D not certain. This CDR3 region has 12 residues. CDR1 is LGHDT and CDR2 is YNNKEL in the germline V gene (reference sequence). Trimming took 4 bases from V and 3 from J, leaving 7 bases between them. CDR3 loop: CASSRSYYEQYF. CDR3 DNA: TGTGCCAGCAGCCGATCCTACTACGAGCAGTACTTC.

This clonotype was observed many times. The J gene is TRBJ1-4, the V gene TRBV4-2; possible D gene TRBD1, 5 bases. Per germline, CDR1 LGHNA and CDR2 YNFKEQ. The V end was cut by 4 bases, the J end by 7 bases, with 16 bases between. The CDR3 is 15 residues long. The CDR3: CASSRGRAEGEKLFF. As DNA, the CDR3 is TGTGCCAGCAGCCGGGGACGGGCTGAAGGTGAAAAACTGTTTTTT.

This clonotype was seen a few times. CDR3 nucleotide sequence: TGTGCCAGCACCCGGACAGGGAACCACGAGCAGTACTTC. Translating gives CASTRTGNHEQYF. V is TRBV12-3 or TRBV12-4 and J is TRBJ2-7; TRBD1 matches at 8 bases. V lost 7 bases, J lost 5 bases, and 7 bases stayed unmatched. The CDR3 contains 13 residues.

The chain is built from TRBV27 and TRBJ2-7, with 7 bases aligning to TRBD1. From germline, CDR1 is MNHEY and CDR2 SMNVEV (reference sequence). With V trimmed by 4 bases and J by 3 bases, 6 bases remained unmatched. The CDR3 has 14 residues. This CDR3 is CASSWGAGGYEQYF. The CDR3, as DNA: TGTGCCAGCAGTTGGGGAGCAGGGGGCTACGAGCAGTACTTC.

In this sample, this clonotype turned up a few times. V is TRBV15 and J is TRBJ2-5; 8 bases are a match to TRBD1. CDR1 LNHNV and CDR2 YYDKDF come from the germline V gene (reference sequence). This CDR3 is 13 amino acids long. The V segment lost 7 bases and the J segment 9 bases; nucleotides outside the gene matches: 10. The CDR3 spells CATNDRGWDSQYF. DNA for the CDR3: TGTGCCACCAACGACAGGGGTTGGGATTCCCAGTACTTC.

The chain is built from TRBV20-1 and TRBJ2-3; 13 nucleotides agree with TRBD2. Per germline, CDR1 DFQATT and CDR2 SNEGSKA (reference sequence). Trimming at V came to 3 bases and at J to 6 bases, leaving 6 bases not matched to a gene. This CDR3 region has 15 residues. The CDR3 DNA is TGCAGTGCTAGCGGACTAGCGGGAGACTCTGATACGCAGTATTTT. It encodes CSASGLAGDSDTQYF.